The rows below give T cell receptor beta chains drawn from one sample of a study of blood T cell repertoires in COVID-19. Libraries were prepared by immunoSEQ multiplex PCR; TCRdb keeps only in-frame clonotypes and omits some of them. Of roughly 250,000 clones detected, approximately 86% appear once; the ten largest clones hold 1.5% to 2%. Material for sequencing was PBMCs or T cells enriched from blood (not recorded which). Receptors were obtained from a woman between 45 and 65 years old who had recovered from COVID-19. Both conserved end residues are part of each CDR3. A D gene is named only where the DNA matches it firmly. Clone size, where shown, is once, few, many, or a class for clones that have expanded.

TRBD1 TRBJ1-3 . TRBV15 CATSRGTGAGNTIYF TGTGCCACCAGCAGAGGAACAGGGGCTGGAAACACCATATATTTT
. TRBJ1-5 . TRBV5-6 CASSLSGGVQPQHF TGTGCCAGCAGCTTGTCGGGGGGAGTACAGCCCCAGCATTTT
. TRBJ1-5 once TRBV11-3 CASSLDRIQGSNQPQHF TGTGCCAGCAGCTTAGACCGAATCCAGGGTAGCAATCAGCCCCAGCATTTT
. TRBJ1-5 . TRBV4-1 CASSFSKGGASNQPQHF TGCGCCAGCAGCTTCTCCAAGGGCGGGGCCAGCAATCAGCCCCAGCATTTT
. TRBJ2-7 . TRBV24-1 CATRGRESYEQYF TGTGCCACCAGGGGCAGGGAATCCTACGAGCAGTACTTC
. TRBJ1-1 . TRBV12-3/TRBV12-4 CASSVQGSTEAFF TGTGCCAGCAGCGTACAGGGTAGCACTGAAGCTTTCTTT
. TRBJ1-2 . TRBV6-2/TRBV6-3 CASSADIYYGYTF TGTGCCAGCAGTGCTGACATCTACTATGGCTACACCTTC
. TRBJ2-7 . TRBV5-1 CASSPGQRYYEQYF TGCGCCAGCAGCCCCGGACAGCGTTACTACGAGCAGTACTTC
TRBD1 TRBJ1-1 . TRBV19 CASRGGRNTEAFF TGTGCCAGTAGAGGGGGCCGGAACACTGAAGCTTTCTTT
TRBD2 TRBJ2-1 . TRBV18 CASSPGLAGANEQFF TGTGCCAGCTCACCGGGACTAGCGGGAGCCAATGAGCAGTTCTTC
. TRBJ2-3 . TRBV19 CASSEASTDTQYF TGTGCCAGTAGTGAGGCTTCCACAGATACGCAGTATTTT
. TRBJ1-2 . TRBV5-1 CASSSIGHPSYGYTF TGCGCCAGCAGCTCGATCGGACACCCAAGCTATGGCTACACCTTC
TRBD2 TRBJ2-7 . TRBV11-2 CASSSTGTGGEQYF TGTGCCAGCAGCTCTACCGGGACGGGGGGCGAGCAGTACTTC
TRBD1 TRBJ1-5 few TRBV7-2 CASSLEGTGVGQPQHF TGTGCCAGCAGCTTAGAAGGGACAGGGGTCGGTCAGCCCCAGCATTTT
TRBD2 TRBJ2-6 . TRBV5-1 CASRQRGAGGPLAGANVLTF TGCGCCAGCAGGCAGCGGGGAGCGGGAGGGCCTTTAGCTGGGGCCAACGTCCTGACTTTC
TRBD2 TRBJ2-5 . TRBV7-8 CASSPTSGEFQETQYF TGTGCCAGCAGCCCAACTAGCGGTGAATTCCAAGAGACCCAGTACTTC
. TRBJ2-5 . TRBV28 CASSEGRETQYF TGTGCCAGCAGTGAGGGCCGGGAGACCCAGTACTTC
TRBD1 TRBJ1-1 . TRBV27 CASSLGRGLGTEAFF TGTGCCAGCAGTTTGGGCAGGGGGTTGGGCACTGAAGCTTTCTTT
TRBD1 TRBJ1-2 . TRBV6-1 CASSEARRWDRPNYGYTF TGTGCCAGCAGTGAAGCCCGAAGGTGGGACAGGCCTAACTATGGCTACACCTTC
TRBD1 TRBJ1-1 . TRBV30 CAFSDRMNTEAFF TGTGCCTTTTCGGACAGGATGAACACTGAAGCTTTCTTT
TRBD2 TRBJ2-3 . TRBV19 CASSAPGGDTQYF TGTGCCAGTAGTGCCCCCGGGGGGGATACGCAGTATTTT
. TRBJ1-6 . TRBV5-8 CASSLGVSGSPLHF TGTGCCAGCAGCTTGGGGGTATCGGGTTCACCCCTCCACTTT
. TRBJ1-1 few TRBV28 CASSSNTANTEAFF TGTGCCAGCAGTTCCAATACAGCGAACACTGAAGCTTTCTTT
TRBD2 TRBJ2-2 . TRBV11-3 CASSISAGMGTGELFF TGTGCCAGCAGCATCTCAGCGGGGATGGGCACCGGGGAGCTGTTTTTT
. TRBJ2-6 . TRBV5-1 CASSSRRRRDLNSGANVLTF TGCGCCAGCAGCTCACGTCGTCGCCGCGACTTGAACTCTGGGGCCAACGTCCTGACTTTC
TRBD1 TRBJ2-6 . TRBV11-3 CASSPGTGGKGGANVLTF TGTGCCAGCAGCCCAGGGACAGGGGGCAAAGGTGGGGCCAACGTCCTGACTTTC